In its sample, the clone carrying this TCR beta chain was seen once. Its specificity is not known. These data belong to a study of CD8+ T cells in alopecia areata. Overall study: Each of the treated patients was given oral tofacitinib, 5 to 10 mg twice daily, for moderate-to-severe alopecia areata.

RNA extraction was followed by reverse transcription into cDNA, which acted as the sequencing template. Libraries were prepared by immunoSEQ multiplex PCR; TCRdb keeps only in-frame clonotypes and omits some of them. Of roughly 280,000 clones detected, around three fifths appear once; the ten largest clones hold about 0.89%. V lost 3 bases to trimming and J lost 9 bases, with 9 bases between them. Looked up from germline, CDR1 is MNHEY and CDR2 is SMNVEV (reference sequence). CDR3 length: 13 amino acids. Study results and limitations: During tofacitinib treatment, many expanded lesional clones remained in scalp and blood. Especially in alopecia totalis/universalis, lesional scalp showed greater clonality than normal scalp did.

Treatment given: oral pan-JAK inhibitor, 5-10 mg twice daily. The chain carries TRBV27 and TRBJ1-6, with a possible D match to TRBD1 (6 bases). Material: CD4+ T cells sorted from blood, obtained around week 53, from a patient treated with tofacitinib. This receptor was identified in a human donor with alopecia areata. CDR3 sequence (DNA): TGTGCCAGCAGTTTCAGGGGAACTTCACCCCTCCACTTT. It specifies CASSFRGTSPLHF.